These 22 T cell receptor beta chains were sequenced from one sample in a study of regulatory T cells in long-lasting Graves disease. Combining iRepertoire HTBI primers with Arm-PCR of CDR3 regions, the authors built TCR beta libraries. TCRdb used MiXCR to reprocess the multiplex PCR reads, holding one entry per CDR3 protein. The sample lists a few hundred thousand distinct CDR3 sequences, about 20% seen once, with 10% to 15% in the top ten. Time point here: persistent/refractory GD, antithyroid drugs over 5 years with positive TRAb. Scientists built the TCR library using RNA that was extracted from PBMCs. Sample: peripheral blood mononuclear cells (PBMCs), taken when the disease was refractory, from a patient treated with antithyroid drugs. The receptor set was obtained from a female donor with Graves disease.

This clonotype was counted a few times. This chain uses TRBV25-1 with TRBJ1-4; possible D gene TRBD1, 5 bases. V dropped 3 bases and J dropped 3 bases, with 11 bases sitting between them. The CDR3 runs 15 residues. CDR1 is MGHDK, CDR2 SYGVNS, per germline. This CDR3 reads CASSEGGVANEKLFF. The CDR3 nucleotides are TGTGCCAGCAGTGAGGGAGGGGTGGCTAATGAAAAACTGTTTTTT.

A few counts support this clonotype. The rearrangement links TRBV2 to TRBJ2-7; 8 bases match TRBD2. The CDR3 extends over 16 amino acids. The junction had 9 bases not matched to a gene; V was cut back by 5 bases and J by 0 bases. Germline CDR1 is SNHLY and CDR2 is FYNNEI. CDR3 nucleotides: TGTGCCAGCAGTCCGACTAGCGCGGGGAGCTCCTACGAGCAGTACTTC. Its translation: CASSPTSAGSSYEQYF.

This clonotype was seen repeatedly, ten times or more. The J gene is TRBJ1-5, the V gene TRBV11-2; D is uncertain. This CDR3 is 12 amino acids long. Germline CDR1 is SGHAT and CDR2 is FQNNGV. V shed 3 bases and J shed 7 bases, with 7 bases lying between them. This CDR3 is CASSLNLQPQHF. CDR3 nucleotides: TGTGCCAGCAGCTTGAATCTCCAGCCCCAGCATTTT.

This clonotype was counted many times. J is TRBJ2-5 and V is TRBV28, with no clear D. The germline V gene encodes CDR1 MDHEN and CDR2 SYDVKM. The CDR3 extends over 12 amino acids. Between the trimmed V and J ends, which lost 7 bases and 7 bases, there was a span of 13 bases. The CDR3 here is CASTRPLGTQYF. CDR3 nucleotides: TGTGCCAGCACCCGCCCCCTTGGGACCCAGTACTTC.

Of note for this clonotype: A read error may account for a junction end that differs from germline. This chain's CDR3 is CASSQSLGTGAFF. CDR3 DNA: TGCGCCAGCAGCCAATCATTGGGGACAGGAGCTTTCTTT. The chain links TRBV7-2 to TRBJ1-1; 8 bases map to TRBD1. Germline values: CDR1 SGHTA, CDR2 FQGNSA. The length of the CDR3 is 13 residues.

V usage is TRBV6-5 and J usage is TRBJ2-7; unclear D gene. The CDR3 sequence is 16 residues long. Trimming left V 1 base short and J 7 bases short, with 20 bases between. Germline assignment: CDR1 MNHEY and CDR2 SVGAGI. CDR3 in amino acids: CASSYYVSSAVGEQYF. In DNA form, the CDR3 reads TGTGCCAGCAGTTACTACGTGTCGTCGGCAGTCGGGGAGCAGTACTTC.

This clonotype appeared a few times. CDR3 bases: TGTGCCAGCAGCCAAGAAGGGTTACAAGAGACCCAGTACTTC. Encoded protein: CASSQEGLQETQYF. The chain has TRBV3-1 and TRBJ2-5; D unclear. This CDR3 is 14 amino acids long. Germline assignment: CDR1 LGHDT and CDR2 YNNKEL (reference sequence). With 0 bases removed from V and 2 bases from J, the gap between germline ends came to 7 bases.

This clonotype was picked up a small number of times. The J gene is TRBJ1-1, the V gene TRBV5-1; TRBD1 aligns across 7 bases. V shed 1 base, J shed 6 bases, and the junction held 3 bases outside the gene matches. The CDR3 length is 13 residues. Per germline, CDR1 SGHRS and CDR2 YFSETQ. CDR3 sequence reads: CASSLTTGPEAFF. CDR3 DNA sequence: TGCGCCAGCAGCTTGACGACAGGGCCTGAAGCTTTCTTT.

This clonotype appeared many times. The genes are TRBV28 and TRBJ2-2; weak D call: TRBD2 (6 bases). V was trimmed by 6 bases and J by 0 bases, leaving 17 bases between them. The CDR3 is 17 residues long. The germline gives CDR1 MDHEN, CDR2 SYDVKM. The CDR3 coding sequence is TGTGCCAGCAGGGGAGGAATGCGGAGACCGAACACCGGGGAGCTGTTTTTT. This encodes CASRGGMRRPNTGELFF.

Only a few counts were recorded for this clonotype. The rearrangement uses TRBV7-9 and TRBJ2-7, with unresolved D. The germline V gene encodes CDR1 SEHNR and CDR2 FQNEAQ (reference sequence). V was pared by 1 base and J by 6 bases, with 13 bases between. This CDR3 contains 14 residues. CDR3 region: CASSLVRVTSEQYF. DNA for the CDR3: TGTGCCAGCAGCTTAGTTAGGGTAACGAGCGAGCAGTACTTC.

This clonotype showed up many times. This rearrangement joins TRBV6-1 to TRBJ1-4; a possible D gene is TRBD1 (6 bases). The CDR3 extends over 17 amino acids. The germline gives CDR1 MNHNS, CDR2 SASEGT. Trimming cost V 7 bases and J 0 bases, with 18 bases left between them. The CDR3 loop is CASKDPVSGATNEKLFF. The CDR3 DNA reads TGTGCCAGCAAGGATCCAGTCTCAGGGGCAACTAATGAAAAACTGTTTTTT.

This clonotype was seen more than once but under ten times. The rearrangement links TRBV5-6 to TRBJ2-7; 7 bases line up with TRBD1. The CDR3 covers 15 residues. CDR1 and CDR2 from the germline V gene are SGHDT and YYEEEE. Unmatched junction bases numbered 10, after V lost 1 base and J lost 6 bases. The CDR3 DNA reads TGTGCCAGCAGCTTGCTCAAACAGGGGAGATCCGAGCAGTACTTC. Protein product: CASSLLKQGRSEQYF.

This clonotype was counted at least ten times. This chain connects TRBV13 to TRBJ1-1; D ambiguous. This CDR3 has 14 residues. V was pared by 5 bases and J by 0 bases, with 10 bases between. Germline values: CDR1 PRHDT, CDR2 FYEKMQ (reference sequence). The DNA of the CDR3 is TGTGCCAGCAGCCCTCCAGTCCTGAACACTGAAGCTTTCTTT. It codes for CASSPPVLNTEAFF.

This clonotype was found many times. The CDR3 nucleotides are TGTGCCAGCAGTCTCTCAGCGTTAGGGAACGAGCAGTACTTC. Its translation: CASSLSALGNEQYF. The V gene is TRBV28, the J gene TRBJ2-7, with D uncertain. Germline V gene data show CDR1 as MDHEN and CDR2 as SYDVKM. V lost 5 bases and J 5 bases, leaving 16 bases between the germline ends. The CDR3 loop spans 14 amino acids.

J is TRBJ2-5 and V is TRBV9; TRBD1 aligns across 7 bases. From germline, CDR1 is SGDLS and CDR2 YYNGEE. V trimming: 4 bases; J trimming: 9 bases; junction bases outside the gene matches: 15. The CDR3 contains 15 residues. Written as DNA, the CDR3 is TGTGCCAGCAGCCACCGGGACAGAGAAGTAGGGGCCCAGTACTTC. Protein product: CASSHRDREVGAQYF.

This clonotype has more than one count but fewer than ten. DNA for the CDR3: TGTGCCACCAGCAGACCTGGACGGGTAAACACCGGGGAGCTGTTTTTT. It yields the protein CATSRPGRVNTGELFF. The chain is built from TRBV15 and TRBJ2-2; D unclear. Germline V CDR1 and CDR2: LNHNV, YYDKDF (reference sequence). The CDR3 totals 16 residues. V was trimmed by 2 bases and J by 2 bases, leaving 12 bases between them.

This clonotype came up many times. This rearrangement joins TRBV28 to TRBJ2-5; TRBD1 or TRBD2 may be the D gene (5 bases each). The CDR3 length is 15 residues. CDR1 is MDHEN, CDR2 SYDVKM, per germline. V was trimmed by 2 bases and J by 1 base, leaving 11 bases between them. The DNA of the CDR3 is TGTGCCAGCAGTTTACACGGGGCTCCCCAAGAGACCCAGTACTTC. It codes for CASSLHGAPQETQYF.

There are many counts of this clonotype. CDR3: CASSLFRGVNTEAFF. CDR3 nucleotide sequence: TGTGCCAGCAGTTTATTTCGGGGGGTGAACACTGAAGCTTTCTTT. The chain joins TRBV27 to TRBJ1-1; possible D gene TRBD1, 5 bases. The CDR3 is made up of 15 amino acids. Germline CDR1 and CDR2: MNHEY and SMNVEV (reference sequence). The V gene lost 1 base and the J gene lost 0 bases, with 9 bases spanning the gap.

This clonotype was picked up many times. The chain joins TRBV2 to TRBJ1-2, with D unclear. The V gene's germline CDR1 is SNHLY and CDR2 FYNNEI. With 9 bases removed from V and 2 bases from J, the gap between germline ends came to 10 bases. The CDR3 length is 12 residues. CDR3 DNA: TGTGCCAGACACGCGGGAAACTATGGCTACACCTTC. It translates to CARHAGNYGYTF.

This clonotype was counted at least ten times. Given the absence of the conserved phenylalanine or tryptophan at the CDR3 end, a read error is likely. It is unclear where the CDR3 begins or ends on the DNA, so no DNA is shown, and the CDR3 is as TCRdb lists it. The V and J genes are TRBV7-3 and TRBJ2-7; the D call TRBD1 from the table was never checked on the DNA. CDR1 is SGHTA, CDR2 FQGTGA, per germline. Ends included, the CDR3 has 11 residues. The CDR3: CASSRPGPIVN.

This clonotype was seen at least ten times. The CDR3 sequence: CASSAVLQGGYTF. Here the CDR3 DNA reads TGTGCCAGCAGCGCCGTCCTACAGGGGGGCTACACCTTC. The chain employs TRBV7-9 and TRBJ1-2; 7 bases match TRBD1. J gave up 8 bases and V 5 bases, and 8 bases lay outside the gene matches. The CDR3 extends over 13 amino acids. Per the germline V gene, CDR1 is SEHNR and CDR2 is FQNEAQ (reference sequence).

This clonotype was detected many times. The chain combines TRBV3-1 with TRBJ2-5, with 8 nucleotides matching TRBD1. J gave up 2 bases and V 3 bases, and 5 bases lay outside the gene matches. The germline V gene has CDR1 LGHDT and CDR2 YNNKEL (reference sequence). This CDR3 contains 15 residues. CDR3 sequence (DNA): TGTGCCAGCAGCCAGACCGGGACAGGACAAGAGACCCAGTACTTC. Amino acid sequence: CASSQTGTGQETQYF.